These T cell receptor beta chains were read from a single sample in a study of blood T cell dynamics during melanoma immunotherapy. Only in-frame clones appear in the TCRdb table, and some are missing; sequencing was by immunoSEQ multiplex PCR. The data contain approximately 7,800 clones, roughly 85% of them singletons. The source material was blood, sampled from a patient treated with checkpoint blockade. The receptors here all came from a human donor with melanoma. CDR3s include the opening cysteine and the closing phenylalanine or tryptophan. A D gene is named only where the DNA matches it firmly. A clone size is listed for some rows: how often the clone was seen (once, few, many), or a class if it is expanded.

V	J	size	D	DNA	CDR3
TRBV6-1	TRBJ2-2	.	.	TGTGCCAGCAGTGGACCGGGACGGTCGAGCACCGGGGAGCTGTTTTTT	CASSGPGRSSTGELFF
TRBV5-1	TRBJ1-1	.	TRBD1	TGCGCCAGCAGCTTGGGGACAGGGAACACTGAAGCTTTCTTT	CASSLGTGNTEAFF
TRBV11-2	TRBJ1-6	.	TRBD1	TGTGCCAGCAGCTTCGCGGACAGGGGAAATGGCTCACCCCTCCACTTT	CASSFADRGNGSPLHF
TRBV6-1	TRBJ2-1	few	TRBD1	TGTGCCAGCAGTGAAGCGCGAACAGGGGGGAATGAGCAGTTCTTC	CASSEARTGGNEQFF
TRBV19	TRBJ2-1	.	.	TGTGCCAGTAGTATGCCCTGGAAGGGATACAATGAGCAGTTCTTC	CASSMPWKGYNEQFF
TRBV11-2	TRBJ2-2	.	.	TGTGCCAGCACCCCCCTTTGGGCAGGGCTGTTGGGGGAGCTGTTTTTT	CASTPLWAGLLGELFF
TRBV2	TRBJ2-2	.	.	TGTGCCAGCAGTAGCTTTCGGGCTACCACCGGGGAGCTGTTTTTT	CASSSFRATTGELFF
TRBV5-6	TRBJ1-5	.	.	TGTGCCAGCAGCTTCTACAGGGACTACAATCAGCCCCAGCATTTT	CASSFYRDYNQPQHF
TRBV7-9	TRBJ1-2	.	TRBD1	TGTGCCAGCAGCTACAGGGGAGGCTACACCTTC	CASSYRGGYTF
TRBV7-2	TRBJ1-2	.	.	TGTGCCAGCAGCTTAGTTGGATTCTTTGGCTACACCTTC	CASSLVGFFGYTF
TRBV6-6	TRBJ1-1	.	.	TGTGCCAGCAGTTACGGAGGTACTGAAGCTTTCTTT	CASSYGGTEAFF
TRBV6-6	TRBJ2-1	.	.	TGTGCCAGCAGTTACGGGGGGGCGTCCTACAATGAGCAGTTCTTC	CASSYGGASYNEQFF
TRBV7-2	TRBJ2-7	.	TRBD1	TGTGCCAGCAGCTTCGGGACAGGGATTTACGAGCAGTACTTC	CASSFGTGIYEQYF
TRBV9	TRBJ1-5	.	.	TGTGCCAGCAGCGTTGACGGAGCAGGACAGCCCCAGCATTTT	CASSVDGAGQPQHF
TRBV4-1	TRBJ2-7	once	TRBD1	TGCGCCAGCAGCCCTCCTAGGACAGGGGGCTGCGAGCAGTACTTC	CASSPPRTGGCEQYF
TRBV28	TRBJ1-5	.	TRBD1	TGTGCCAGCAGTTCTACCGGGACAGGAGATCAGCCCCAGCATTTT	CASSSTGTGDQPQHF
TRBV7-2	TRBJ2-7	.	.	TGTGCCAGCAGCTTACCTCCGGGCTACGAGCAGTACTTC	CASSLPPGYEQYF
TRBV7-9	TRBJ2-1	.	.	TGTGCCAGCAGCTCAACCACTCCCGGGGCCACCGAGCAGTTCTTC	CASSSTTPGATEQFF
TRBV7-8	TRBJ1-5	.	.	TGTGCCAGCAGCTTAAGAGGACAGAAGAATCAGCCCCAGCATTTT	CASSLRGQKNQPQHF
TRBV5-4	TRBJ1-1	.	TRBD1	TGTGCCAGCGGGGACAGGGGTGGGACTGAAGCTTTCTTT	CASGDRGGTEAFF
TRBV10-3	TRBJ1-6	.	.	TGTGCCATCAGTGTAAAGGAATCAGGAATCATGCTCCACTTT	CAISVKESGIMLHF
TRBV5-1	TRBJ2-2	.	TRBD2	TGCGCCAGCAGCTTGGGGACTAGCGGGACCGGGGAGCTGTTTTTT	CASSLGTSGTGELFF
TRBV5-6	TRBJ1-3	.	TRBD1	TGTGCCAGCAGCAGGAGGGACAGGGGGCCTGATGGAAACACCATATATTTT	CASSRRDRGPDGNTIYF
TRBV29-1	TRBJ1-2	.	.	TGCAGCGTTGTGGCAGGGGACTATGGCTACACCTTC	CSVVAGDYGYTF
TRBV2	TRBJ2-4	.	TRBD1	TGTGCCAGCAGGGGACAGGCCGGGCAGTACTTC	CASRGQAGQYF
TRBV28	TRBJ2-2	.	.	TGTGCCAGCGCATCCGGGACACTTCCCGGGGAGCTGTTTTTT	CASASGTLPGELFF
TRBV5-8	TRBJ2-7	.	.	TGTGCCAGCAGCTTGGCGTCAGTCTACGAGCAGTACTTC	CASSLASVYEQYF
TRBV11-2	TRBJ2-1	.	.	TGTGCCAGCAGCGTAAGGGGGTTCTACAATGAGCAGTTCTTC	CASSVRGFYNEQFF
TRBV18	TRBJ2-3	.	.	TGTGCCAGCTCACCGGTAGGCGCAGATACGCAGTATTTT	CASSPVGADTQYF
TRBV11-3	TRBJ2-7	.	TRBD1	TGTGCCAGCAGCTTAGCGGGCAGGGGGCCGGCCCACGAGCAGTACTTC	CASSLAGRGPAHEQYF
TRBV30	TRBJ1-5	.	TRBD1	TGTGCCTGGAGTCGCGGGACAGGGGGGTATCAGCCCCAGCATTTT	CAWSRGTGGYQPQHF